The entry below describes one T cell receptor (beta chain). Antigen specificity is unknown. Generated by immunoSEQ multiplex PCR, the TCRdb table keeps only in-frame clones and is missing some. The sample records roughly 42,000 clones, around 86% being singletons. These data come from a study of lymphopenia after photon versus proton radiotherapy. Study conclusions and caveats: Authors raise, but do not show, better survival with proton therapy. After the lymphocyte nadir, photon-treated repertoires showed oligoclonal expansion, especially of CD8+ Temra cells. Post-nadir TCR diversity decline inversely tracked overall survival among those who died. Proton therapy kept repertoires fairly stable, unlike photons, which gained effector/memory cells.

The CDR3 is 17 amino acids. The sample here was peripheral blood, taken from a patient treated with photon-based radiotherapy. The chain uses TRBV21-1 and TRBJ2-5; the table's TRBD2 call for D was not verified on the DNA. TRBV21-1 is labeled a pseudogene. The sequence was collected from a man in his forties with gastric cancer. The chain's CDR3 is CASTPPELAGGSETQYF. The CDR3 DNA is TGTGCCAGCACCCCCCCCGAGCTAGCGGGGGGGAGCGAGACCCAGTACTTC.